One and the same sample provided the 17 T cell receptor beta chains below, sequenced in a study of control samples from healthy donors and cancer patients. Generated by immunoSEQ multiplex PCR, the TCRdb table keeps only in-frame clones and is missing some. The repertoire holds about 180,000 clones, about 92% seen once, with just over 1.4% in the top ten. The sequenced material came from blood. These TCRs come from a man aged 25-40 years in good health.

This sequence joins TRBV5-6 and TRBJ1-4; D is unresolved. V was clipped by 0 bases and J by 11 bases, with 8 bases between them. In germline, CDR1 is SGHDT, CDR2 YYEEEE. CDR3 length: 12 amino acids. CDR3 in DNA: TGTGCCAGCAGCTTGGCCGGCGCTAAACTGTTTTTT. It yields the protein CASSLAGAKLFF.

CDR3 coding DNA: TGTGCCAGCAGTCTTGGGGCCAGCGGGAGAGGGGTTTCCTACAATGAGCAGTTCTTC. Its protein product is CASSLGASGRGVSYNEQFF. J is TRBJ2-1 and V is TRBV28; 8 bases map to TRBD2. This CDR3 contains 19 residues. CDR1 is MDHEN, CDR2 SYDVKM, per germline. V dropped 5 bases and J dropped 1; count of bases not matched to a gene: 16.

The rearrangement links TRBV6-5 to TRBJ2-2; 10 bases are a match to TRBD1. Trimming cost V 10 bases and J 7 bases; bases outside gene matches: 9. The CDR3 totals 14 residues. CDR1 is MNHEY, CDR2 SVGAGI, per germline. Written as DNA, the CDR3 is TGTGCCACCCCGGGACAGGGGAGCAGCGGGGAGCTGTTTTTT. As protein: CATPGQGSSGELFF.

This chain links TRBV5-1 with TRBJ1-1; 11 bases line up with TRBD1. Germline CDR1 is SGHRS and CDR2 is YFSETQ. The CDR3 runs 15 residues. J was trimmed by 1 base and V by 7 bases; bases with no gene match: 6. The CDR3 reads CASGQGATQNTEAFF. In DNA form, the CDR3 reads TGCGCCAGCGGACAGGGGGCTACCCAGAACACTGAAGCTTTCTTT.

J is TRBJ1-2 and V is TRBV29-1, with D tentatively TRBD1 (5 bases). Germline CDR1 is SQVTM and CDR2 is ANQGSEA. Trimming took 5 bases from V and 3 from J, leaving 10 bases between them. The CDR3 length is 12 residues. In DNA, the CDR3 is TGCAGCGTTATTCGGGGGGACTATGGCTACACCTTC. Protein sequence: CSVIRGDYGYTF. Filled out from reference TRBV29-1 and TRBJ1-2, the complete variable domain reads SAVISQKPSRDICQRGTSLTIQCQVDSQVTMMFWYRQQPGQSLTLIATANQGSEATYESGFVIDKFPISRPNLTFSTLTVSNMSPEDSSIYLCSVIRGDYGYTFGSGTRLTVV.

With respect to this clone: The same CDR3 is also encoded by other DNA sequences in this sample. This rearrangement joins TRBV5-6 to TRBJ1-3; the D gene is possibly TRBD1 (6 bases). Germline V gene sequence: CDR1 SGHDT, CDR2 YYEEEE. The CDR3 extends over 14 amino acids. V lost 4 bases to trimming and J lost 1 base, with 9 bases between them. The DNA of the CDR3 is TGTGCCAGCAGCCTAACAGGGTCTGGAAACACCATATATTTT. Protein product: CASSLTGSGNTIYF.

This rearrangement joins TRBV11-2 to TRBJ1-1; weak D call: TRBD1 (6 bases). CDR1 is SGHAT, CDR2 FQNNGV, per germline. The length of the CDR3 is 15 residues. The V and J ends lost 0 bases and 1 base respectively, with 9 bases between them. CDR3 DNA: TGTGCCAGCAGCTTAGAGGACAGACCGAACACTGAAGCTTTCTTT. It is translated as CASSLEDRPNTEAFF.

The chain couples TRBV7-2 to TRBJ2-2; 8 bases map to TRBD1. The V and J ends lost 2 bases and 4 bases, in that order; junction bases with no gene match: 6. Germline V gene data show CDR1 as SGHTA and CDR2 as FQGNSA. The CDR3 contains 16 residues. The CDR3 sequence: CASSLNFRGRTGELFF. CDR3 nucleotide sequence: TGTGCCAGCAGCTTAAATTTCAGGGGGCGCACCGGGGAGCTGTTTTTT.

This sequence joins TRBV9 and TRBJ2-7, with D perhaps matching TRBD1 or TRBD2 (5 bases each). Germline-derived CDR1 and CDR2 are SGDLS and YYNGEE. The CDR3 totals 16 residues. Trimming cost V 4 bases and J 0 bases, with 17 bases left between them. CDR3 DNA: TGTGCCAGCAGCCCCCTAACCGGGACCGACTCCTACGAGCAGTACTTC. This codes for CASSPLTGTDSYEQYF.

This clone appeared a single time. V gene TRBV3-1 (or the pseudogene TRBV3-2) combines with J gene TRBJ1-1; the D is unclear. Germline CDR1 is LGHDT and CDR2 is YNNKEL (reference sequence). V was trimmed by 11 bases and J by 0 bases, leaving 19 bases between them. The CDR3 sequence is 15 residues long. CDR3 DNA sequence: TGTGCCTCGGGCTCGGGGAGCCTCATGAACACTGAAGCTTTCTTT. Protein: CASGSGSLMNTEAFF.

The V call is TRBV9, the J call TRBJ2-7; 11 bases fit TRBD2. There are 18 residues in the CDR3. V shed 0 bases and J 4 bases; nucleotides not matched to a gene: 12. The germline CDR1 and CDR2 sequences are SGDLS and YYNGEE. CDR3 sequence: CASSVGIAGGPMGYEQYF. The DNA for the CDR3 is TGTGCCAGCAGCGTAGGGATAGCGGGGGGGCCGATGGGGTACGAGCAGTACTTC. Full variable domain (missing parts from reference TRBV9 and TRBJ2-7): DSGVTQTPKHLITATGQRVTLRCSPRSGDLSVYWYQQSLDQGLQFLIQYYNGEERAKGNILERFSAQQFPDLHSELNLSSLELGDSALYFCASSVGIAGGPMGYEQYFGPGTRLTVT.

CDR3: CASTDRKETQYF. CDR3 in DNA: TGTGCCAGCACCGACAGAAAAGAGACCCAGTACTTC. This sequence joins TRBV7-9 and TRBJ2-5, with D perhaps matching TRBD1 (5 bases). Trimming cost V 7 bases and J 3 bases, with 9 bases left between them. CDR1 is SEHNR, CDR2 FQNEAQ, per germline (reference sequence). The CDR3 runs to 12 residues. Looking up the rest from reference TRBV7-9 and TRBJ2-5 gives the full variable domain: DTGVSQNPRHKITKRGQNVTFRCDPISEHNRLYWYRQTLGQGPEFLTYFQNEAQLEKSRLLSDRFSAERPKGSFSTLEIQRTEQGDSAMYLCASTDRKETQYFGPGTRLLVL.

The rearrangement uses TRBV12-3 or TRBV12-4 and TRBJ2-1, with D uncertain. This CDR3 spans 11 amino acids. Trimming removed 6 bases from V and 12 bases from J, with 12 bases in between. The CDR3 nucleotides read TGTGCCAGCAGCCTTGTTTCTAGGCAGTTCTTC. It is translated as CASSLVSRQFF.

V and J are TRBV11-1 and TRBJ1-1; TRBD1 aligns across 7 bases. V was pared by 1 base and J by 7 bases, with 6 bases of the junction left unmatched. The germline V gene encodes CDR1 SGHAT and CDR2 FQDESV (reference sequence). The CDR3 consists of 14 residues. This CDR3 reads CASSLGSGTDEAFF. The CDR3 nucleotides are TGTGCCAGCAGCTTAGGATCCGGGACAGATGAAGCTTTCTTT.

The CDR3 loop reads CASSEGVGSYNEQFF. The CDR3 nucleotides are TGTGCCAGCAGCGAGGGGGTCGGCTCCTACAATGAGCAGTTCTTC. The chain joins TRBV9 to TRBJ2-1, with a possible D match to TRBD1 (6 bases). V was shortened by 3 bases and J by 0 bases, with 10 bases between the two germline ends. Germline lookup yields CDR1 SGDLS and CDR2 YYNGEE. CDR3 length: 15 amino acids. Using reference TRBV9 and TRBJ2-1 for the parts outside the CDR3, the full variable domain is DSGVTQTPKHLITATGQRVTLRCSPRSGDLSVYWYQQSLDQGLQFLIQYYNGEERAKGNILERFSAQQFPDLHSELNLSSLELGDSALYFCASSEGVGSYNEQFFGPGTRLTVL.

The J gene is TRBJ2-1, the V gene TRBV3-1 (or the pseudogene TRBV3-2); perhaps TRBD2 as D (7 bases). Germline CDR1 is LGHDT and CDR2 is YNNKEL (reference sequence). V was trimmed by 3 bases and J by 5 bases, leaving 11 bases between them. The CDR3 loop spans 14 amino acids. The DNA for the CDR3 is TGTGCCAGCAGCCATTCCGGGGGGCACAATGAGCAGTTCTTC. Translated: CASSHSGGHNEQFF.

This clone was counted between two and nine times. This chain uses TRBV10-3 with TRBJ2-1; D uncertain. Germline loops: CDR1 ENHRY, CDR2 SYGVKD. The CDR3 covers 12 residues. V was cut by 4 bases and J by 7 bases, with 8 bases left in between. CDR3 residues: CAISGNNNEQFF. In DNA form, the CDR3 reads TGTGCCATCAGTGGTAATAATAATGAGCAGTTCTTC.